The rows below give T cell receptor beta chains drawn from one sample of a study of identical twins. TCRdb recomputed calls from the 5' RACE reads with MiXCR, one row per CDR3 protein. The sample records hundreds of thousands of distinct CDR3 sequences, less than 7% being singletons. The material sequenced was naive T cells sorted from blood. The receptor set was obtained from a man aged 18 to 29 in good health. Both conserved end residues are part of each CDR3. The order of the fields is V gene, D gene, clone size, J gene, CDR3 protein, CDR3 DNA. The D gene is left open where the match is weak. Rows give clone size only sometimes, using once, few, many, or a class for an expanded clone.

V gene: TRBV4-1
D gene: .
clone size: few
J gene: TRBJ2-2
CDR3 protein: CASSPIGLAGELFF
CDR3 DNA: TGCGCCAGCAGCCCAATAGGACTGGCCGGGGAGCTGTTTTTT

V gene: TRBV20-1
D gene: TRBD2
clone size: many
J gene: TRBJ2-3
CDR3 protein: CSARSSGTPDTQYF
CDR3 DNA: TGCAGTGCTAGATCCAGCGGGACCCCAGATACGCAGTATTTT

V gene: TRBV6-1
D gene: .
clone size: many
J gene: TRBJ2-2
CDR3 protein: CASMVANPTGELFF
CDR3 DNA: TGTGCCAGCATGGTGGCAAACCCCACCGGGGAGCTGTTTTTT

V gene: TRBV6-2/TRBV6-3
D gene: TRBD1
clone size: .
J gene: TRBJ2-1
CDR3 protein: CASTGTGRNEQFF
CDR3 DNA: TGTGCCAGCACCGGGACAGGGAGAAATGAGCAGTTCTTC

V gene: TRBV18
D gene: TRBD2
clone size: few
J gene: TRBJ2-1
CDR3 protein: CASSPPGLRNYNEQFF
CDR3 DNA: TGTGCCAGCTCACCACCGGGACTAAGAAACTACAATGAGCAGTTCTTC

V gene: TRBV15
D gene: .
clone size: many
J gene: TRBJ2-5
CDR3 protein: CATSRGKSLGEETQYF
CDR3 DNA: TGTGCCACCAGCAGGGGTAAATCGTTGGGCGAGGAGACCCAGTACTTC

V gene: TRBV5-1
D gene: .
clone size: many
J gene: TRBJ2-3
CDR3 protein: CASRKGPSTDTQYF
CDR3 DNA: TGCGCCAGCAGGAAGGGGCCTAGCACAGATACGCAGTATTTT

V gene: TRBV6-1
D gene: .
clone size: few
J gene: TRBJ2-5
CDR3 protein: CASSLTGQFQETQYF
CDR3 DNA: TGTGCCAGCAGCCTCACCGGACAGTTCCAAGAGACCCAGTACTTC

V gene: TRBV10-3
D gene: .
clone size: many
J gene: TRBJ1-1
CDR3 protein: CAIRAMGGSEAFF
CDR3 DNA: TGTGCCATCAGGGCAATGGGGGGGAGTGAAGCTTTCTTT

V gene: TRBV9
D gene: .
clone size: .
J gene: TRBJ2-1
CDR3 protein: CASSAHRVLYNEQFF
CDR3 DNA: TGTGCCAGCAGCGCTCACAGGGTACTATACAATGAGCAGTTCTTC

V gene: TRBV20-1
D gene: .
clone size: .
J gene: TRBJ1-1
CDR3 protein: CSARAGGVSTEAFF
CDR3 DNA: TGCAGTGCTAGAGCTGGCGGGGTGAGCACTGAAGCTTTCTTT

V gene: TRBV4-2
D gene: TRBD2
clone size: many
J gene: TRBJ2-1
CDR3 protein: CASSSRTSGRVNEQFF
CDR3 DNA: TGTGCCAGCAGCTCCCGGACTAGCGGGAGGGTCAATGAGCAGTTCTTC

V gene: TRBV5-6
D gene: .
clone size: few
J gene: TRBJ1-2
CDR3 protein: CASSGDTNYGYTF
CDR3 DNA: TGTGCCAGCAGCGGGGACACCAACTATGGCTACACCTTC

V gene: TRBV19
D gene: .
clone size: .
J gene: TRBJ1-1
CDR3 protein: CASSIATEAFF
CDR3 DNA: TGTGCCAGTAGCATAGCCACTGAAGCTTTCTTT

V gene: TRBV29-1
D gene: .
clone size: few
J gene: TRBJ2-5
CDR3 protein: CSVSRTARETQYF
CDR3 DNA: TGCAGCGTATCCCGGACAGCGCGGGAGACCCAGTACTTC

V gene: TRBV20-1
D gene: TRBD1
clone size: many
J gene: TRBJ2-1
CDR3 protein: CSAPGTGAFSSYNEQFF
CDR3 DNA: TGCAGTGCTCCCGGGACAGGGGCCTTTAGCTCCTACAATGAGCAGTTCTTC

V gene: TRBV6-1
D gene: .
clone size: many
J gene: TRBJ2-1
CDR3 protein: CASRRGPSPHNEQFF
CDR3 DNA: TGTGCCAGCAGAAGGGGACCCTCACCCCACAATGAGCAGTTCTTC

V gene: TRBV13
D gene: TRBD2
clone size: .
J gene: TRBJ2-1
CDR3 protein: CASSLLAASYNEQFF
CDR3 DNA: TGTGCCAGCAGCTTACTAGCGGCTTCCTACAATGAGCAGTTCTTC

V gene: TRBV11-3
D gene: .
clone size: .
J gene: TRBJ2-4
CDR3 protein: CASSPSKGAKNIQYF
CDR3 DNA: TGTGCCAGCAGCCCATCTAAGGGGGCCAAAAACATTCAGTACTTC

V gene: TRBV7-2
D gene: TRBD1
clone size: few
J gene: TRBJ2-7
CDR3 protein: CASSLAGTGTYEQYF
CDR3 DNA: TGTGCCAGCAGCTTAGCCGGGACAGGTACCTACGAGCAGTACTTC

V gene: TRBV28
D gene: TRBD1
clone size: .
J gene: TRBJ1-6
CDR3 protein: CASSFSRGLSPLHF
CDR3 DNA: TGTGCCAGCAGTTTTAGCAGGGGGCTTTCACCCCTCCACTTT

V gene: TRBV5-1
D gene: TRBD1
clone size: many
J gene: TRBJ2-2
CDR3 protein: CASSLTGTGHTGELFF
CDR3 DNA: TGCGCCAGCAGCTTGACCGGGACAGGGCACACCGGGGAGCTGTTTTTT

V gene: TRBV30
D gene: TRBD2
clone size: few
J gene: TRBJ2-2
CDR3 protein: CAWATRTSGTGELFF
CDR3 DNA: TGTGCCTGGGCCACCCGGACTAGCGGGACCGGGGAGCTGTTTTTT

V gene: TRBV5-1
D gene: .
clone size: many
J gene: TRBJ1-2
CDR3 protein: CASSLRGAEYGYTF
CDR3 DNA: TGCGCCAGCAGCTTGAGGGGGGCCGAGTATGGCTACACCTTC

V gene: TRBV2
D gene: .
clone size: .
J gene: TRBJ2-2
CDR3 protein: CASSTRDPYTGELFF
CDR3 DNA: TGTGCCAGCAGTACGCGGGACCCCTACACCGGGGAGCTGTTTTTT

V gene: TRBV12-3/TRBV12-4
D gene: TRBD2
clone size: many
J gene: TRBJ2-1
CDR3 protein: CASSGDYSSYNEQFF
CDR3 DNA: TGTGCCAGCAGTGGGGACTATAGCTCCTACAATGAGCAGTTCTTC

V gene: TRBV7-9
D gene: TRBD1
clone size: few
J gene: TRBJ1-3
CDR3 protein: CASSLGDRVVNTIYF
CDR3 DNA: TGTGCCAGCAGCTTAGGGGACAGGGTGGTCAACACCATATATTTT

V gene: TRBV18
D gene: .
clone size: many
J gene: TRBJ2-2
CDR3 protein: CASSPLGTNTGELFF
CDR3 DNA: TGTGCCAGCAGCCCCCTCGGAACGAACACCGGGGAGCTGTTTTTT

V gene: TRBV7-2
D gene: .
clone size: .
J gene: TRBJ2-7
CDR3 protein: CASSRTGLNYEQYF
CDR3 DNA: TGTGCCAGCAGCCGGACGGGACTTAACTACGAGCAGTACTTC

V gene: TRBV7-2
D gene: TRBD2
clone size: many
J gene: TRBJ2-1
CDR3 protein: CASSPSANGRSYNEQFF
CDR3 DNA: TGTGCCAGCAGCCCATCCGCTAACGGGAGGTCCTACAATGAGCAGTTCTTC

V gene: TRBV29-1
D gene: TRBD1
clone size: many
J gene: TRBJ1-4
CDR3 protein: CSVNDRELREKLFF
CDR3 DNA: TGCAGCGTCAACGACAGGGAATTACGGGAAAAACTGTTTTTT

V gene: TRBV29-1
D gene: TRBD2
clone size: many
J gene: TRBJ2-1
CDR3 protein: CSVGQASGIVEQFF
CDR3 DNA: TGCAGCGTTGGACAGGCTAGCGGGATTGTTGAGCAGTTCTTC

V gene: TRBV9
D gene: .
clone size: few
J gene: TRBJ1-2
CDR3 protein: CASSVAPEAVPDYGYTF
CDR3 DNA: TGTGCCAGCAGCGTAGCTCCTGAGGCGGTTCCGGACTATGGCTACACCTTC

V gene: TRBV7-6
D gene: .
clone size: few
J gene: TRBJ2-5
CDR3 protein: CASSPWGTRETQYF
CDR3 DNA: TGTGCCAGCAGCCCCTGGGGGACACGAGAGACCCAGTACTTC

V gene: TRBV5-1
D gene: TRBD2
clone size: .
J gene: TRBJ2-3
CDR3 protein: CASSLEREEDTQYF
CDR3 DNA: TGCGCCAGCAGCTTGGAGCGGGAGGAAGATACGCAGTATTTT